These T cell receptor beta chains were read from a single sample in a study of blood T cell repertoires in COVID-19. Only in-frame clones appear in the TCRdb table, and some are missing; sequencing was by immunoSEQ multiplex PCR. The sample has around 220,000 clones; approximately 90% are singletons. The sample was PBMCs or T cells enriched from blood (not recorded which). Source of these receptors: a woman younger than 45 with acute COVID-19. Each CDR3 is given with its conserved first and last residue. A D gene is named only where the DNA matches it firmly. Only some rows state a clone size, as once, few, many or a class for expanded clones.

clone_size,j_call,v_call,d_call,cdr3_length,cdr3_aa,cdr3_nt
-,TRBJ1-2,TRBV2,-,15,CASSERSANNYGYTF,TGTGCCAGCAGTGAACGCTCAGCGAATAACTATGGCTACACCTTC
-,TRBJ2-7,TRBV5-6,TRBD1,14,CASRWGTGTREQYF,TGTGCCAGCAGATGGGGGACAGGGACGAGGGAGCAGTACTTC
few,TRBJ2-1,TRBV7-6,TRBD1,16,CASSARDRGPHNEQFF,TGTGCCAGCAGCGCCCGGGACAGGGGGCCCCACAATGAGCAGTTCTTC
-,TRBJ2-5,TRBV10-3,TRBD2,18,CATSPGLAGYPGVETQYF,TGTGCCACCTCTCCGGGGCTAGCGGGCTACCCAGGGGTGGAGACCCAGTACTTC
-,TRBJ1-3,TRBV2,-,13,CASSEVRGNTIYF,TGTGCCAGCAGTGAGGTCCGGGGAAACACCATATATTTT
-,TRBJ2-3,TRBV7-2,-,16,CASSLATGVGTDTQYF,TGTGCCAGCAGCTTAGCGACGGGAGTGGGCACAGATACGCAGTATTTT
-,TRBJ1-2,TRBV9,TRBD1,15,CASSPGWDRPYGYTF,TGTGCCAGCAGCCCCGGATGGGACAGGCCCTATGGCTACACCTTC
-,TRBJ2-7,TRBV18,TRBD2,17,CASSPLGRGGSSTEQYF,TGTGCCAGCTCACCACTGGGGCGAGGCGGGAGTTCAACCGAGCAGTACTTC
-,TRBJ1-2,TRBV5-1,TRBD1,14,CASSPLQGLGGYTF,TGCGCCAGCAGCCCTCTACAGGGGCTGGGCGGCTACACCTTC
-,TRBJ2-7,TRBV6-5,-,14,CASSSLQTPYEQYF,TGTGCCAGCAGTTCCTTGCAGACACCCTACGAGCAGTACTTC
-,TRBJ2-5,TRBV5-4,TRBD1,16,CASSLAGGDRAETQYF,TGTGCCAGCAGCTTGGCCGGTGGGGACAGGGCAGAGACCCAGTACTTC
-,TRBJ1-6,TRBV7-8,TRBD1,18,CASSLGQATSSYNSPLHF,TGTGCCAGCAGCTTGGGACAGGCGACGAGCTCCTATAATTCACCCCTCCACTTT
-,TRBJ1-6,TRBV28,TRBD1,15,CASRTPQGTNSPLHF,TGTGCCAGCAGAACCCCACAGGGGACCAATTCACCCCTCCACTTT
-,TRBJ2-3,TRBV10-3,-,15,CAISGGREAGDTQYF,TGTGCCATCAGTGGTGGAAGGGAGGCTGGAGATACGCAGTATTTT
-,TRBJ1-1,TRBV2,TRBD1,14,CASSGLGTGWEAFF,TGTGCCAGCAGTGGACTAGGGACAGGGTGGGAAGCTTTCTTT
-,TRBJ2-3,TRBV2,TRBD1,16,CASSEPQGPPTDTQYF,TGTGCCAGCAGTGAACCACAGGGGCCCCCCACAGATACGCAGTATTTT
-,TRBJ1-5,TRBV5-6,-,13,CASSLAGGKPQHF,TGTGCCAGCAGCTTGGCCGGGGGGAAGCCCCAGCATTTT
-,TRBJ2-3,TRBV10-2,TRBD2,15,CASSSGLAGTDTQYF,TGCGCCAGCAGTTCCGGACTAGCGGGAACAGATACGCAGTATTTT
-,TRBJ2-7,TRBV11-3,-,14,CASSPGLYSYEQYF,TGTGCCAGCAGCCCCGGGTTGTACTCCTACGAGCAGTACTTC
-,TRBJ2-5,TRBV19,TRBD1,14,CASGKTGGQETQYF,TGTGCCAGTGGTAAAACAGGGGGGCAAGAGACCCAGTACTTC
-,TRBJ2-1,TRBV6-5,-,11,CASSPLNEQFF,TGTGCCAGCAGCCCCTTGAATGAGCAGTTCTTC
-,TRBJ1-1,TRBV5-6,-,13,CASSLTVNTEAFF,TGTGCCAGCAGCTTAACGGTGAACACTGAAGCTTTCTTT
-,TRBJ2-1,TRBV9,TRBD2,14,CASSLRAGEDEQFF,TGTGCCAGCAGCCTTCGAGCGGGAGAGGATGAGCAGTTCTTC
-,TRBJ2-3,TRBV7-3,TRBD1,14,CASSSTGAADTQYF,TGTGCCAGCAGCTCGACAGGGGCCGCAGATACGCAGTATTTT
-,TRBJ1-1,TRBV27,-,15,CASSREWGMNTEAFF,TGTGCCAGCAGTAGAGAGTGGGGCATGAACACTGAAGCTTTCTTT